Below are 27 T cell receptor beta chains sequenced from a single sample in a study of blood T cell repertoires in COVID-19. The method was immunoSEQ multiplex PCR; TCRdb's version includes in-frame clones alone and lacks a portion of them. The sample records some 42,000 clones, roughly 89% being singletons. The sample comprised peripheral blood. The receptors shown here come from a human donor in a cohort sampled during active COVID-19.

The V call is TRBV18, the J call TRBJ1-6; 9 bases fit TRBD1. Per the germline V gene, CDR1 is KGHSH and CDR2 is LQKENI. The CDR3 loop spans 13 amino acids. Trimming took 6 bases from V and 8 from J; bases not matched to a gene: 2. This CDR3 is CASSGDRDSPLHF. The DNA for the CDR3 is TGTGCCAGCTCGGGGGACAGGGATTCACCCCTCCACTTT.

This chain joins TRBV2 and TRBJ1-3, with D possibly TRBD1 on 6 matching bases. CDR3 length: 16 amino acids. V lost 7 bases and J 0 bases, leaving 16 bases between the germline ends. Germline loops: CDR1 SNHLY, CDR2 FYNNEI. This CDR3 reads CASTMDRGLSGNTIYF. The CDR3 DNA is TGTGCCAGCACTATGGACAGAGGCCTCTCTGGAAACACCATATATTTT.

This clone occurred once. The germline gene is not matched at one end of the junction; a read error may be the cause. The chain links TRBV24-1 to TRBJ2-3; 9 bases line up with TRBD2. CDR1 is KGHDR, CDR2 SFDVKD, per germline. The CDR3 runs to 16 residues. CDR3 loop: CATSSSAGTSRDTQYF. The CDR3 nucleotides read TGTGCCACCAGTTCCTCCGCCGGGACTAGCAGAGATACGCAGTATTTT.

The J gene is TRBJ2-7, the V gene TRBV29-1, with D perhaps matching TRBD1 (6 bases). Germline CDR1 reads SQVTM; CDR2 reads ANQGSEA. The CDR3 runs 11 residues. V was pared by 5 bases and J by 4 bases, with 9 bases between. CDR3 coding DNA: TGCAGCGTTTTCAGGGGATACGAGCAGTACTTC. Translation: CSVFRGYEQYF.

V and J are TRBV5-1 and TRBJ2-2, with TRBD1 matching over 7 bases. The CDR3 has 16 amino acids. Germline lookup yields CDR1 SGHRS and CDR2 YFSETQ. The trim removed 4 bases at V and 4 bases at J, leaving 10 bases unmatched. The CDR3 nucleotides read TGCGCCAGCAGCCTAGCCCGACAGGGTAGCACCGGGGAGCTGTTTTTT. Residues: CASSLARQGSTGELFF.

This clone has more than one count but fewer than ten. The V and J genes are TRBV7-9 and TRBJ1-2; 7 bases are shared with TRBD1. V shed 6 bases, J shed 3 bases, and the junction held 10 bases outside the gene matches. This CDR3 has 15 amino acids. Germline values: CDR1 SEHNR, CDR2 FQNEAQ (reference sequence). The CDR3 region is CASRAQGGRYYGYTF. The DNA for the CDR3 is TGTGCCAGCAGGGCTCAGGGGGGACGTTACTATGGCTACACCTTC.

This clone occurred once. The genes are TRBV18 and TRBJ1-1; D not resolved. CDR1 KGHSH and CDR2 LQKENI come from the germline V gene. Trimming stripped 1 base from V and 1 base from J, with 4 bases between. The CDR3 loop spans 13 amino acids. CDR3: CASSPLENTEAFF. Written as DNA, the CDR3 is TGTGCCAGCTCACCACTAGAGAACACTGAAGCTTTCTTT.

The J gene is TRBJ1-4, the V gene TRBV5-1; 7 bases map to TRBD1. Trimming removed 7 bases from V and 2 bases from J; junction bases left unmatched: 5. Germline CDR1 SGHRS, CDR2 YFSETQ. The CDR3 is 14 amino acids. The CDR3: CASGPQGTNEKLFF. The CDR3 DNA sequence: TGCGCCAGCGGTCCACAGGGGACTAATGAAAAACTGTTTTTT.

CDR3 in amino acids: CASSPGQGASYEQYF. The CDR3 bases are TGCGCCAGCAGCCCGGGACAGGGGGCGTCATACGAGCAGTACTTC. The chain couples TRBV5-1 to TRBJ2-7; 12 bases are shared with TRBD1. The CDR3 runs to 15 residues. Trimming removed 4 bases from V and 4 bases from J; junction bases left unmatched: 6. In germline, CDR1 is SGHRS, CDR2 YFSETQ.

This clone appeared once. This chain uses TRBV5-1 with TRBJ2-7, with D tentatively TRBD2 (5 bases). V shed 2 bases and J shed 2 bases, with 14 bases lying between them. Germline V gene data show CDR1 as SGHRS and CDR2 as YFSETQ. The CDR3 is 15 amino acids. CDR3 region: CASSLATEGTYEQYF. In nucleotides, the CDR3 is TGCGCCAGCAGCTTAGCTACTGAGGGAACCTACGAGCAGTACTTC.

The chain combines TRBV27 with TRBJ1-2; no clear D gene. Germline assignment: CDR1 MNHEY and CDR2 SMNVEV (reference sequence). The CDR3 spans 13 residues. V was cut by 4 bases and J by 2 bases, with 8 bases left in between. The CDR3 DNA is TGTGCCAGCAGTTACTACGGAAACTATGGCTACACCTTC. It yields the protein CASSYYGNYGYTF.

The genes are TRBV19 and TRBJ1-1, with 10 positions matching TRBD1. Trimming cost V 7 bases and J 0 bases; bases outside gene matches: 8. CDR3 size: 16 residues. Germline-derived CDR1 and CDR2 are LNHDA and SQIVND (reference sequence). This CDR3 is CASKRQGAGMNTEAFF. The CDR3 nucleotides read TGTGCCAGTAAAAGACAGGGGGCAGGGATGAACACTGAAGCTTTCTTT.

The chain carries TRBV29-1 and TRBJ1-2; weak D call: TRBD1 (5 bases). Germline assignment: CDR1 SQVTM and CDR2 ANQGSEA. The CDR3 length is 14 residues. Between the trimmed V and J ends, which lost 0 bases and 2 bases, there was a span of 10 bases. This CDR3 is CSVEDAGRNYGYTF. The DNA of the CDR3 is TGCAGCGTTGAAGACGCAGGGAGGAACTATGGCTACACCTTC.

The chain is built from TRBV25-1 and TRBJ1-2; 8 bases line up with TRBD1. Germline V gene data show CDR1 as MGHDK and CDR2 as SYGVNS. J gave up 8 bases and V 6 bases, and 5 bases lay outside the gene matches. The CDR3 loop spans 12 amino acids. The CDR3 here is CASSQGADGYTF. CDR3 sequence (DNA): TGTGCCAGCAGCCAGGGGGCTGACGGCTACACCTTC.

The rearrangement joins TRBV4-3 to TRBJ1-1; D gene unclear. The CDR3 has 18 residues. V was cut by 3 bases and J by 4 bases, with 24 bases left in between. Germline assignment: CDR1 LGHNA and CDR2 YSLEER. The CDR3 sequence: CASSHSYPRANNPTEAFF. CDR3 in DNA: TGCGCCAGCAGCCATTCTTACCCGCGGGCCAATAACCCCACTGAAGCTTTCTTT.

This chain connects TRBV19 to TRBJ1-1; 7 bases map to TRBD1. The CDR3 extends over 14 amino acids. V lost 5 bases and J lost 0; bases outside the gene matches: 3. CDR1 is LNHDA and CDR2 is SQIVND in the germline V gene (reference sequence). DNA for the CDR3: TGTGCCAGTAGTGTCGACAGGGTGAACACTGAAGCTTTCTTT. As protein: CASSVDRVNTEAFF.

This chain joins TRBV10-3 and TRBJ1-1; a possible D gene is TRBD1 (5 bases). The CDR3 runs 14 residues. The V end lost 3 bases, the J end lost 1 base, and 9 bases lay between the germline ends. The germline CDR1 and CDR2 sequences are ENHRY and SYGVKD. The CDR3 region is CAISDGTPNTEAFF. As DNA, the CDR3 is TGTGCCATCAGTGATGGGACTCCGAACACTGAAGCTTTCTTT.

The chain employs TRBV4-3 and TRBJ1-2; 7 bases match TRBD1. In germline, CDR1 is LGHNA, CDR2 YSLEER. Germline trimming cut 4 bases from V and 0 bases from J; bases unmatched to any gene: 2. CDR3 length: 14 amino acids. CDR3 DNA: TGCGCCAGCAGCCCGCAGGGGGCTAACTATGGCTACACCTTC. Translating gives CASSPQGANYGYTF.

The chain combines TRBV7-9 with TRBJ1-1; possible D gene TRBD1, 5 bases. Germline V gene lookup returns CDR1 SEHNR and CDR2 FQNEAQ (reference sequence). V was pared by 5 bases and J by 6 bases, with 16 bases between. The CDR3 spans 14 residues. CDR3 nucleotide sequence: TGTGCCAGCAGCCTCAGCGACAGTCTGCCTGAAGCTTTCTTT. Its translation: CASSLSDSLPEAFF. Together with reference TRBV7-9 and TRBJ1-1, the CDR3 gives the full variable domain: DTGVSQNPRHKITKRGQNVTFRCDPISEHNRLYWYRQTLGQGPEFLTYFQNEAQLEKSRLLSDRFSAERPKGSFSTLEIQRTEQGDSAMYLCASSLSDSLPEAFFGQGTRLTVV.

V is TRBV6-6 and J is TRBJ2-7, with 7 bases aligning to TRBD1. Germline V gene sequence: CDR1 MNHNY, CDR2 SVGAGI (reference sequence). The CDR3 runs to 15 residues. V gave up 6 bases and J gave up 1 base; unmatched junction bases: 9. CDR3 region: CASSTGQPVSYEQYF. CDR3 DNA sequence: TGTGCCAGCAGCACGGGACAGCCAGTTTCCTACGAGCAGTACTTC.

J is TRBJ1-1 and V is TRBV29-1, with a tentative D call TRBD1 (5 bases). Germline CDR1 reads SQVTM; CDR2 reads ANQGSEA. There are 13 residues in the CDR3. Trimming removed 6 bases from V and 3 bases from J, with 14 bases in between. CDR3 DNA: TGCAGCGTCCGGACAAGCTCGGACACTGAAGCTTTCTTT. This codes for CSVRTSSDTEAFF.

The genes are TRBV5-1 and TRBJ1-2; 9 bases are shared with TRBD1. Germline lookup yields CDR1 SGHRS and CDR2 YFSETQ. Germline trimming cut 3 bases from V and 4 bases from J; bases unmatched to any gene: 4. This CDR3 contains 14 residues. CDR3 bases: TGCGCCAGCAGCTCCCAACAGGGGGCCTATGGCTACACCTTC. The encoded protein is CASSSQQGAYGYTF. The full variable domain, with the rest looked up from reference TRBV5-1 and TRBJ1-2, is KAGVTQTPRYLIKTRGQQVTLSCSPISGHRSVSWYQQTPGQGLQFLFEYFSETQRNKGNFPGRFSGRQFSNSRSEMNVSTLELGDSALYLCASSSQQGAYGYTFGSGTRLTVV.

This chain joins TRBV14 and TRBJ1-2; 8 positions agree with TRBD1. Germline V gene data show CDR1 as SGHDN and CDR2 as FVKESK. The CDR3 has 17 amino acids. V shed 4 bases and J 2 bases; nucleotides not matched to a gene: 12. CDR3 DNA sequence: TGTGCCAGCAGCCCCCGGACAGGGTCCCTAGTAAACTATGGCTACACCTTC. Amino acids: CASSPRTGSLVNYGYTF.

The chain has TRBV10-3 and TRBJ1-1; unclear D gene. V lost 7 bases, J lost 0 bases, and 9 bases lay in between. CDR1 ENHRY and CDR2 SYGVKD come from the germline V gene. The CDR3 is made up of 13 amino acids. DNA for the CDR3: TGTGCCATCAAACACATAATGAACACTGAAGCTTTCTTT. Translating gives CAIKHIMNTEAFF.

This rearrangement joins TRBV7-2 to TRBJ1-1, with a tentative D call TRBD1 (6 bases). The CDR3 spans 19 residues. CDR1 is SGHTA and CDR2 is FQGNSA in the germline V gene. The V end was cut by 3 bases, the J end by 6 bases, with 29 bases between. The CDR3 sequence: CASSFRGELGGRGIAEAFF. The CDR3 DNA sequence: TGTGCCAGCAGCTTCCGAGGGGAACTCGGGGGGCGGGGAATCGCTGAAGCTTTCTTT.

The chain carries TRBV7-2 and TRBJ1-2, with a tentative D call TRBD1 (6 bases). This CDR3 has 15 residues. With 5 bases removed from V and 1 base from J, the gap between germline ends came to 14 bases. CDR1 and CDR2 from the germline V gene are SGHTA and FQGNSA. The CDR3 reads CASSETGSGNYGYTF. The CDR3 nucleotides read TGTGCCAGCAGCGAAACAGGGAGCGGTAACTATGGCTACACCTTC.

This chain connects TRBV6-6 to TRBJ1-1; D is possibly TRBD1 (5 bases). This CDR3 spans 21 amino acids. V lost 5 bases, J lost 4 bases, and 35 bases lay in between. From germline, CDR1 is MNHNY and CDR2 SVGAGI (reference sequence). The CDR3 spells CASSPLGPAEGWGGESTEAFF. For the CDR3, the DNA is TGTGCCAGCAGTCCCCTCGGGCCGGCGGAGGGCTGGGGGGGGGAGAGCACTGAAGCTTTCTTT.